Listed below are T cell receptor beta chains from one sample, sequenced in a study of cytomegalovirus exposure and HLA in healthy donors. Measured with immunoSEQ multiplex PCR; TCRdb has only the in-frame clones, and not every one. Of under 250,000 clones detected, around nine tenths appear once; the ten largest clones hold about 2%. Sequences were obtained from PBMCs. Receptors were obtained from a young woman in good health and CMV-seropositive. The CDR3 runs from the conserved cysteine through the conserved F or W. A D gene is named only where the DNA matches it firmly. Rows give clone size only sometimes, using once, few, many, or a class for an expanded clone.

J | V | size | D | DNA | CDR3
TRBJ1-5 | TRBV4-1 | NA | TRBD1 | TGCGCCAGCAGCCAAAAGGGACAGGGAGGGGGTCAGCCCCAGCATTTT | CASSQKGQGGGQPQHF
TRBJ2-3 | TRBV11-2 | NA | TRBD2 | TGTGCCAGCAGCTTAGGGCCCGGCCTAGCGGGAGGAGGGACAGATACGCAGTATTTT | CASSLGPGLAGGGTDTQYF
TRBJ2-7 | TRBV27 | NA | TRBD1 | TGTGCCAGCAGTTCCTTACCCGGACAGGGCGAAAACTACGAGCAGTACTTC | CASSSLPGQGENYEQYF
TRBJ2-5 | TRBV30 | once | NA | TGTGCCTGGAGTGTATGGCAGGGAGAGACCCAGTACTTC | CAWSVWQGETQYF
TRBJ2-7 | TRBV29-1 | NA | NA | TGCAGCGTTGGGCAGGATCCCTTCGAGCAGTACTTC | CSVGQDPFEQYF
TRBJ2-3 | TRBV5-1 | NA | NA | TGCGCCAGCAGCGCGGGGACCTACACAGATACGCAGTATTTT | CASSAGTYTDTQYF
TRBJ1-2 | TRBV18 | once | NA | TGTGCCAGCTCATCTCCAGGGAACTATGGCTACACCTTC | CASSSPGNYGYTF
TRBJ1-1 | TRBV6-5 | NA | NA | TGTGCCAGCAGTTTAGGGGTTGAAGCTTTCTTT | CASSLGVEAFF
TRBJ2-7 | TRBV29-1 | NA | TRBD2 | TGCAGCGTTGAAGATCAGGGAGGGGAGGGATTGGTCTACGAGCAGTACTTC | CSVEDQGGEGLVYEQYF
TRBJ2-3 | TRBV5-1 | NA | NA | TGCGCCAGCAGCCCCCATGGGCGGACTAGCACAGATACGCAGTATTTT | CASSPHGRTSTDTQYF
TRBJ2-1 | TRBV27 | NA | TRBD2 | TGTGCCAGCAGCCCAGCCGCGGGAGCCTACAATGAGCAGTTCTTC | CASSPAAGAYNEQFF
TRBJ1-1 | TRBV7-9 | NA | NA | TGTGCCAGCAGACCAGACAGCACTGAAGCTTTCTTT | CASRPDSTEAFF
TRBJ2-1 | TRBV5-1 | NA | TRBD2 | TGCGCCAGCAGCTTGTACCATACAACTAGCGTAGGTCAGACCAATGAGCAGTTCTTC | CASSLYHTTSVGQTNEQFF
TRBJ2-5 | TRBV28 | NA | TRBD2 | TGTGCCAGCAGGCCCGGGGGGATTAGGACCCAGTACTTC | CASRPGGIRTQYF
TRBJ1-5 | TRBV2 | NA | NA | TGTGCCAGCAGTGAACAGGGCCAGCCCCAGCATTTT | CASSEQGQPQHF
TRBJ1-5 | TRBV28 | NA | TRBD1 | TGTGCCAGCAAATCCGGGACAGCTTGGCATTTT | CASKSGTAWHF
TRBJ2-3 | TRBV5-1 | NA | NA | TGCGCCAGCAGCTTGGCTGGAGCGGGCACTAGCACAGATACGCAGTATTTT | CASSLAGAGTSTDTQYF
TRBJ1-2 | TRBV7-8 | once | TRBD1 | TGTGCCAGCAGCCAAGGGGGGGCAGGGGGCATATATGGCTACACCTTC | CASSQGGAGGIYGYTF
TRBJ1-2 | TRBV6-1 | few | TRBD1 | TGTGCCAGCAGTGGGGACAGTGTTAACTATGGCTACACCTTC | CASSGDSVNYGYTF
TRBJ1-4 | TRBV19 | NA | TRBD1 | TGTGCCAGTAGTATCCGCGGACAGGGGGGGTCAACTAATGAAAAACTGTTTTTT | CASSIRGQGGSTNEKLFF
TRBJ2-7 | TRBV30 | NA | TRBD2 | TGTGCCTGGTCGGGGGGGGCTAGCGACTCCTACGAGCAGTACTTC | CAWSGGASDSYEQYF
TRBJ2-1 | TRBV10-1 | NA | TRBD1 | TGCGCCAGCAGCAACGGACAGGGGAACAATGAGCAGTTCTTC | CASSNGQGNNEQFF
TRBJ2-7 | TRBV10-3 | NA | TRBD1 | TGTGCCATCAGCCAGGGGGTTACCTACGAGCAGTACTTC | CAISQGVTYEQYF
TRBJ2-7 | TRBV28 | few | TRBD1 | TGTGCCAGCAGTTTAACCGGGACAGGGGGCTACGAGCAGTACTTC | CASSLTGTGGYEQYF
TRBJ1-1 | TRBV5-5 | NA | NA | TGTGCCAGCAGCTTGGGGAGGACAGCTGAAGCTTTCTTT | CASSLGRTAEAFF
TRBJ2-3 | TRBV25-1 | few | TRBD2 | TGTGCCAGCAGGGGCCTCGAGCGGGAGAGAACAGATACGCAGTATTTT | CASRGLERERTDTQYF
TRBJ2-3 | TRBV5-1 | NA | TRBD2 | TGCGCCAGCAAAATACCGACTAGCGGGAGCCCACATACTAGCACAGATACGCAGTATTTT | CASKIPTSGSPHTSTDTQYF
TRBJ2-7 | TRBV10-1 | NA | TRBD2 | TGCGCCAGCAGTGAGTCGACTCCAGCGGGAGGGTCTTACGAGCAGTACTTC | CASSESTPAGGSYEQYF
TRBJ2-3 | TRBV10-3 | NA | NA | TGTGCCATCAGTGAGGGACTACATAGGGACACAGATACGCAGTATTTT | CAISEGLHRDTDTQYF
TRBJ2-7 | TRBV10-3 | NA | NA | TGTGCCATCAGTGAGTCTCCCCAGAACTACGAGCAGTACTTC | CAISESPQNYEQYF
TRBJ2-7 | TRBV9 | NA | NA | TGTGCCAGCAGCGTAAATATACAGGCACACGAGCAGTACTTC | CASSVNIQAHEQYF
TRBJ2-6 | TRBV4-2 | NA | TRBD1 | TGTGCCAGCAGCCAACGGACAGGGGGCGCTTATGGGGCCAACGTCCTGACTTTC | CASSQRTGGAYGANVLTF
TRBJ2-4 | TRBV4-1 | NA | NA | TGCGCCAGCAGCCAAGTTGCGGGACCGAACATTCAGTACTTC | CASSQVAGPNIQYF
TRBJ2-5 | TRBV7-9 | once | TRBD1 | TGTGCCAGCAAGGCCGACAGGGATTCCCAAGAGACCCAGTACTTC | CASKADRDSQETQYF
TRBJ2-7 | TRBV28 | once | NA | TGTGCCAGCAGTTTAGTACAGGCCACCTACGAGCAGTACTTC | CASSLVQATYEQYF